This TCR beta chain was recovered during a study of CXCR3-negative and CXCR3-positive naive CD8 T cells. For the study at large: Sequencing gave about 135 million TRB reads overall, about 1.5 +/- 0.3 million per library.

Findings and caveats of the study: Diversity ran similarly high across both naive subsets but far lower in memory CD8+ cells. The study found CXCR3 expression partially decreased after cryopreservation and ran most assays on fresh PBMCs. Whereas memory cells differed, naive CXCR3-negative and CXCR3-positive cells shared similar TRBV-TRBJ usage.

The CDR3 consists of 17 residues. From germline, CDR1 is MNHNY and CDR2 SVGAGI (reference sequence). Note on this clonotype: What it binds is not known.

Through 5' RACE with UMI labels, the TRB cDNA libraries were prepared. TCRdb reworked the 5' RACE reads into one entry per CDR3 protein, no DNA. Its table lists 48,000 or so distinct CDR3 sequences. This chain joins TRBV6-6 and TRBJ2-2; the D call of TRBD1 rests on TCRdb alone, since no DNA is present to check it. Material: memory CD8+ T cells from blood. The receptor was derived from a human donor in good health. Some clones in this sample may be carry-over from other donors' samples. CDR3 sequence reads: CASSYSLTGTSDGELFF.